A selection of T cell receptor beta chains follows, all from one sample in a study of blood T cell repertoires in COVID-19. Clones were sequenced by immunoSEQ multiplex PCR, and TCRdb holds only the in-frame ones, with some missing. The sample yields around 30,000 clones, 88% seen once. Sequencing input: peripheral blood. These receptors all stem from a human donor with active COVID-19. The donor label of this sample is uncertain. Each CDR3 is given with its conserved first and last residue. Fields, in order: J gene, V gene, CDR3 protein.

j_call: TRBJ1-2; v_call: TRBV5-6; cdr3_aa: CASSPEGPDTNYGYTF
j_call: TRBJ2-1; v_call: TRBV14; cdr3_aa: CASSQGTSGRVEQFF
j_call: TRBJ2-2; v_call: TRBV5-6; cdr3_aa: CASSLELAGGYTGELFF
j_call: TRBJ2-7; v_call: TRBV12-3/TRBV12-4; cdr3_aa: CASSPRGYEQYF
j_call: TRBJ1-6; v_call: TRBV7-9; cdr3_aa: CASSGSQGANSPLHF
j_call: TRBJ2-6; v_call: TRBV6-6; cdr3_aa: CASSISVNSGANVLTF
j_call: TRBJ2-7; v_call: TRBV19; cdr3_aa: CASSPFVDVTYEQYF
j_call: TRBJ1-4; v_call: TRBV28; cdr3_aa: CASSLEGEKLFF
j_call: TRBJ1-1; v_call: TRBV6-2/TRBV6-3; cdr3_aa: CASSYTGINTEAFF
j_call: TRBJ2-1; v_call: TRBV28; cdr3_aa: CASASSGALSYNEQFF
j_call: TRBJ2-7; v_call: TRBV5-4; cdr3_aa: CASSFDRFSYEQYF
j_call: TRBJ1-2; v_call: TRBV9; cdr3_aa: CASSVAGGGIDGYTF
j_call: TRBJ2-5; v_call: TRBV11-3; cdr3_aa: CASSSDPGMETQYF
j_call: TRBJ2-3; v_call: TRBV20-1; cdr3_aa: CSARALDTQYF
j_call: TRBJ2-5; v_call: TRBV6-5; cdr3_aa: CASRPGGVKAQYF
j_call: TRBJ1-2; v_call: TRBV27; cdr3_aa: CASSLWGGLTYGYTF
j_call: TRBJ2-2; v_call: TRBV9; cdr3_aa: CASSVATNTGELFF
j_call: TRBJ2-1; v_call: TRBV5-5; cdr3_aa: CASSLGMASGGKNEQFF
j_call: TRBJ1-1; v_call: TRBV19; cdr3_aa: CASSPQGGNTEAFF